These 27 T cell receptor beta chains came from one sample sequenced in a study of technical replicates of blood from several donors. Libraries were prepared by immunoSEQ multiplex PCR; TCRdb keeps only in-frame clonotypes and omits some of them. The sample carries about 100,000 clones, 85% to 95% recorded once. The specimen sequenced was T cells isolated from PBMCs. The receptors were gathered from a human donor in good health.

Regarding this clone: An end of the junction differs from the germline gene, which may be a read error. The DNA for the CDR3 is TGCGCCAGCAGGCCCCCATTACAGGGAGGGGAGCTGTTCTTC. It specifies CASRPPLQGGELFF. This chain joins TRBV4-1 and TRBJ2-1, with a weak D call TRBD2 (7 bases). The CDR3 spans 14 residues. Germline values: CDR1 MGHRA, CDR2 YSYEKL.

CDR3 amino acids: CASSRQGLYSNQPQHF. DNA of the CDR3: TGTGCCAGTAGTAGACAGGGATTATATAGCAATCAGCCCCAGCATTTT. The chain combines TRBV19 with TRBJ1-5; 7 bases map to TRBD1. Germline lookup yields CDR1 LNHDA and CDR2 SQIVND (reference sequence). The CDR3 spans 16 residues. With V trimmed by 4 bases and J by 0 bases, 6 bases remained unmatched. The full variable domain, completed using reference TRBV19 and TRBJ1-5, is DGGITQSPKYLFRKEGQNVTLSCEQNLNHDAMYWYRQDPGQGLRLIYYSQIVNDFQKGDIAEGYSVSREKKESFPLTVTSAQKNPTAFYLCASSRQGLYSNQPQHFGDGTRLSIL.

For the CDR3, the DNA is TGTGCCAGCAGTTTATTGGAAAGCGGGGTGAATGAAAAACTGTTTTTT. Its translation: CASSLLESGVNEKLFF. The chain links TRBV28 to TRBJ1-4; the D is unclear. CDR1 is MDHEN, CDR2 SYDVKM, per germline. With 1 base removed from V and 5 bases from J, the gap between germline ends came to 14 bases. The CDR3 totals 16 residues.

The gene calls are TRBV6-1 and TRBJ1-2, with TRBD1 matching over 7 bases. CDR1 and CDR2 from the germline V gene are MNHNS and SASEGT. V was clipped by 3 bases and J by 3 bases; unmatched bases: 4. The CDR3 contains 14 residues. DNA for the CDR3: TGTGCCAGCAGTGAGGGACAGTTATACTATGGCTACACCTTC. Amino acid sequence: CASSEGQLYYGYTF.

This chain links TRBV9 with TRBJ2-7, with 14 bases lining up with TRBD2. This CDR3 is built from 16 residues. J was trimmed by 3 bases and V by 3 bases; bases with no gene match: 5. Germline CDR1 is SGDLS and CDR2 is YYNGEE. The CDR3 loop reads CASSAGGLAGDYEQYF. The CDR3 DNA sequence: TGTGCCAGCAGCGCAGGGGGACTAGCGGGAGACTACGAGCAGTACTTC.

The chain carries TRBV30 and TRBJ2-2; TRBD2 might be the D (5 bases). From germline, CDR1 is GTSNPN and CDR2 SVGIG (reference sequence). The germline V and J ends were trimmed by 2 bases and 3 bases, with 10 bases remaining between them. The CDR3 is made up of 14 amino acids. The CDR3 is CAWSRLTYTGELFF. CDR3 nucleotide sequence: TGTGCCTGGAGTCGACTAACATACACCGGGGAGCTGTTTTTT.

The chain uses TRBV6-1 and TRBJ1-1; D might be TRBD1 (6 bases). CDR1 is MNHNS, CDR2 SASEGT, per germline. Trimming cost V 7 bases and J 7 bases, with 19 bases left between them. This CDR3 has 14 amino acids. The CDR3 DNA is TGTGCCAGCACCCCTTTCAAGGGGGAGATTGAAGCTTTCTTT. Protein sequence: CASTPFKGEIEAFF.

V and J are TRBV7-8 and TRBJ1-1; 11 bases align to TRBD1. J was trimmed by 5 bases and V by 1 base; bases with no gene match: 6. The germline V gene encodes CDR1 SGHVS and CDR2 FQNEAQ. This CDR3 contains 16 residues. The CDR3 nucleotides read TGTGCCAGCAGCTTAGGTGGGACAGGGGGTGGGACTGAAGCTTTCTTT. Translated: CASSLGGTGGGTEAFF.

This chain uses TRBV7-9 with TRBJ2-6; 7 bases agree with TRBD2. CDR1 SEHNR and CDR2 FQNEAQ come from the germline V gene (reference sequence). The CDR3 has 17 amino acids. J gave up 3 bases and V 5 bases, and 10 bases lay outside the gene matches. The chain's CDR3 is CASSPSGEGIGANVLTF. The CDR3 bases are TGTGCCAGCAGCCCAAGCGGGGAAGGGATTGGGGCCAACGTCCTGACTTTC.

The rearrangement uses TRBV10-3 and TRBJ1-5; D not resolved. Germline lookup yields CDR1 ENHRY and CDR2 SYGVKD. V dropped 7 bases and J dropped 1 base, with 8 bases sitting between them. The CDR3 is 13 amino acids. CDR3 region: CAINRGSNQPQHF. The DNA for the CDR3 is TGTGCCATCAATCGAGGGAGCAATCAGCCCCAGCATTTT.

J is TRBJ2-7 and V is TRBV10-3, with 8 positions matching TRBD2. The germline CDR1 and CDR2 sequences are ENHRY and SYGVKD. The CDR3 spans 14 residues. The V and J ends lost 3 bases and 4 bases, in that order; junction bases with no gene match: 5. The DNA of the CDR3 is TGTGCCATCAGTGAAGGCGGGAGGATATACGAGCAGTACTTC. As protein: CAISEGGRIYEQYF.

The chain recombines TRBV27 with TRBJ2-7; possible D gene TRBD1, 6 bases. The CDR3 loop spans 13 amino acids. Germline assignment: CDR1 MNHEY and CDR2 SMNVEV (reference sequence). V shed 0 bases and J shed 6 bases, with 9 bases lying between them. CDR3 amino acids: CASSLSYRAEQYF. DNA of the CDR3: TGTGCCAGCAGTTTATCGTACAGGGCCGAGCAGTACTTC.

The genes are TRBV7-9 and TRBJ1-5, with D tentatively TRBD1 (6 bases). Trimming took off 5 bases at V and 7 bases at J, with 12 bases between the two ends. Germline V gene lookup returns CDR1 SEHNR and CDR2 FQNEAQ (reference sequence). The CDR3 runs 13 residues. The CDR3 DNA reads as TGTGCCAGCAGCCCACAGGGAAGGCAGCCCCAGCATTTT. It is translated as CASSPQGRQPQHF.

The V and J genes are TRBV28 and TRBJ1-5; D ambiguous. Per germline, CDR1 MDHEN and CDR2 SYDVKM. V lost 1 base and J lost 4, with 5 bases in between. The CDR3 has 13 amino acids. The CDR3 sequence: CASSLFINQPQHF. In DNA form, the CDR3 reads TGTGCCAGCAGTTTATTCATTAATCAGCCCCAGCATTTT.

CDR3 sequence (DNA): TGCAGCTCTCCTCAGGGGACAGATACGCAGTATTTT. This sequence encodes CSSPQGTDTQYF. The chain combines TRBV29-1 with TRBJ2-3; tentative D call: TRBD1 (6 bases). Trimming shortened V by 8 bases and J by 3 bases, and 12 bases separated the two germline ends. The CDR3 consists of 12 residues. The germline CDR1 and CDR2 sequences are SQVTM and ANQGSEA.

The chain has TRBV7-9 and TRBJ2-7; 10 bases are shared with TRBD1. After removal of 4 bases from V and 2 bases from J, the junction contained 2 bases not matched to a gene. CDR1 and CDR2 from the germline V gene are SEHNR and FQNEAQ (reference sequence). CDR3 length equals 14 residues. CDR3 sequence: CASSSTGGTYEQYF. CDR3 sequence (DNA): TGTGCCAGCAGCTCGACAGGGGGCACCTACGAGCAGTACTTC.

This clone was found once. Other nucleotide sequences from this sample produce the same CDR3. CDR3 bases: TGTGCCAGCAGCTTGGATCGGGGGACAGATACGCAGTATTTT. Protein: CASSLDRGTDTQYF. V gene TRBV7-2 combines with J gene TRBJ2-3, with TRBD2 as a possible D gene (6 bases). Per the germline V gene, CDR1 is SGHTA and CDR2 is FQGNSA. The CDR3 sequence is 14 residues long. With 3 bases removed from V and 3 bases from J, the gap between germline ends came to 10 bases.

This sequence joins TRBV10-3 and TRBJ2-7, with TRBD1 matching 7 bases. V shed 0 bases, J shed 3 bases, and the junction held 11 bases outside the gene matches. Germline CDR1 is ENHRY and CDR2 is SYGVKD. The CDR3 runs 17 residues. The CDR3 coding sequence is TGTGCCATCAGTGAGTCCGAAACAGGGGACCCTTACTACGAGCAGTACTTC. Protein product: CAISESETGDPYYEQYF.

CDR3 in amino acids: CASSGGTDTEAFF. CDR3 nucleotide sequence: TGTGCCAGCAGCGGAGGAACAGACACTGAAGCTTTCTTT. V usage is TRBV5-4 and J usage is TRBJ1-1; D remains unclear. CDR1 is SGHNT, CDR2 YYREEE, per germline (reference sequence). Trimming removed 4 bases at V and 3 bases at J, with 10 bases between. CDR3 length: 13 residues.

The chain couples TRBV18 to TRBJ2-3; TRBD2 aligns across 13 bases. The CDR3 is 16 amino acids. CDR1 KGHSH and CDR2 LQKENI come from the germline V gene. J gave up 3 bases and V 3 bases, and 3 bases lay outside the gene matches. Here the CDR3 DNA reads TGTGCCAGCTCACCGTGGACTAGCGGGAGTACAGATACGCAGTATTTT. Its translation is CASSPWTSGSTDTQYF.

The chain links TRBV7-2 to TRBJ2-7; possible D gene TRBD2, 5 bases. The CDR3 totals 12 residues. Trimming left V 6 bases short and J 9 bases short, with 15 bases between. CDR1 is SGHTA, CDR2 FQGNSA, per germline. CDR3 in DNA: TGTGCCAGCAGTGGGTCTTCAGCGGTGCAGTACTTC. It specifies CASSGSSAVQYF. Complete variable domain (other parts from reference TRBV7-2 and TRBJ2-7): GAGVSQSPSNKVTEKGKDVELRCDPISGHTALYWYRQSLGQGLEFLIYFQGNSAPDKSGLPSDRFSAERTGGSVSTLTIQRTQQEDSAVYLCASSGSSAVQYFGPGTRLTVT.

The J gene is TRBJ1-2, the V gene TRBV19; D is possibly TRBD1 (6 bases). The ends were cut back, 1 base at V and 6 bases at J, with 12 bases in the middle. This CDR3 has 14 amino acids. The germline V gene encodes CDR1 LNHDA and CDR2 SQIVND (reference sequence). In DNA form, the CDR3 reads TGTGCCAGTAGTATAGCTTTACAGGGTAATGGCTACACCTTC. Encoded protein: CASSIALQGNGYTF.

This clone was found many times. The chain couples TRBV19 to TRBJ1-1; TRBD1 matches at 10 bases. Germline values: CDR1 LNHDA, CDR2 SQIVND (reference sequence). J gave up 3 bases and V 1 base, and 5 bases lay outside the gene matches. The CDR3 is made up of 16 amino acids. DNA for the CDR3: TGTGCCAGTAGTATAGGACAGGGGGCATTATACACTGAAGCTTTCTTT. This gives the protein CASSIGQGALYTEAFF.

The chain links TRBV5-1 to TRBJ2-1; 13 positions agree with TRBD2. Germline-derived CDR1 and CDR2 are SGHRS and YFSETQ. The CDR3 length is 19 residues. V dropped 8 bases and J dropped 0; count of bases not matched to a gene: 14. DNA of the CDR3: TGCGCCAGGTCCCAGACTAGCGGGAGGCCCCGGACCTCCTACAATGAGCAGTTCTTC. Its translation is CARSQTSGRPRTSYNEQFF.

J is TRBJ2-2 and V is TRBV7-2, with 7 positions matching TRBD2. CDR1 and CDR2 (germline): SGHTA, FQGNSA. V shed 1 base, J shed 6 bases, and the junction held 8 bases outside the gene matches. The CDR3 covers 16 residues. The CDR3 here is CASSLGPGGSAGELFF. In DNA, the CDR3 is TGTGCCAGCAGCTTAGGCCCGGGGGGTAGCGCCGGGGAGCTGTTTTTT. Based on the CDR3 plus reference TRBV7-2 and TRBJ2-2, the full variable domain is GAGVSQSPSNKVTEKGKDVELRCDPISGHTALYWYRQSLGQGLEFLIYFQGNSAPDKSGLPSDRFSAERTGGSVSTLTIQRTQQEDSAVYLCASSLGPGGSAGELFFGEGSRLTVL.

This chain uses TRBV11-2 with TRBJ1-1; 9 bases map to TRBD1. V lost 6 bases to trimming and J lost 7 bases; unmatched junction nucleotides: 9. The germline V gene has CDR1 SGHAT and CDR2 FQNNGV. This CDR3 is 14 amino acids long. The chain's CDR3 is CASRTTGGKFEAFF. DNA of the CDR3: TGTGCCAGCAGAACGACAGGGGGAAAATTTGAAGCTTTCTTT.

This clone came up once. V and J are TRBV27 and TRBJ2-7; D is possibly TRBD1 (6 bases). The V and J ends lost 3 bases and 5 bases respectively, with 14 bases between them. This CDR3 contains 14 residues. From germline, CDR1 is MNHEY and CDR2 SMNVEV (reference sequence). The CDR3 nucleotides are TGTGCCAGCAGTTTTGGGACAACAACCCACGAGCAGTACTTC. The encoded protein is CASSFGTTTHEQYF.